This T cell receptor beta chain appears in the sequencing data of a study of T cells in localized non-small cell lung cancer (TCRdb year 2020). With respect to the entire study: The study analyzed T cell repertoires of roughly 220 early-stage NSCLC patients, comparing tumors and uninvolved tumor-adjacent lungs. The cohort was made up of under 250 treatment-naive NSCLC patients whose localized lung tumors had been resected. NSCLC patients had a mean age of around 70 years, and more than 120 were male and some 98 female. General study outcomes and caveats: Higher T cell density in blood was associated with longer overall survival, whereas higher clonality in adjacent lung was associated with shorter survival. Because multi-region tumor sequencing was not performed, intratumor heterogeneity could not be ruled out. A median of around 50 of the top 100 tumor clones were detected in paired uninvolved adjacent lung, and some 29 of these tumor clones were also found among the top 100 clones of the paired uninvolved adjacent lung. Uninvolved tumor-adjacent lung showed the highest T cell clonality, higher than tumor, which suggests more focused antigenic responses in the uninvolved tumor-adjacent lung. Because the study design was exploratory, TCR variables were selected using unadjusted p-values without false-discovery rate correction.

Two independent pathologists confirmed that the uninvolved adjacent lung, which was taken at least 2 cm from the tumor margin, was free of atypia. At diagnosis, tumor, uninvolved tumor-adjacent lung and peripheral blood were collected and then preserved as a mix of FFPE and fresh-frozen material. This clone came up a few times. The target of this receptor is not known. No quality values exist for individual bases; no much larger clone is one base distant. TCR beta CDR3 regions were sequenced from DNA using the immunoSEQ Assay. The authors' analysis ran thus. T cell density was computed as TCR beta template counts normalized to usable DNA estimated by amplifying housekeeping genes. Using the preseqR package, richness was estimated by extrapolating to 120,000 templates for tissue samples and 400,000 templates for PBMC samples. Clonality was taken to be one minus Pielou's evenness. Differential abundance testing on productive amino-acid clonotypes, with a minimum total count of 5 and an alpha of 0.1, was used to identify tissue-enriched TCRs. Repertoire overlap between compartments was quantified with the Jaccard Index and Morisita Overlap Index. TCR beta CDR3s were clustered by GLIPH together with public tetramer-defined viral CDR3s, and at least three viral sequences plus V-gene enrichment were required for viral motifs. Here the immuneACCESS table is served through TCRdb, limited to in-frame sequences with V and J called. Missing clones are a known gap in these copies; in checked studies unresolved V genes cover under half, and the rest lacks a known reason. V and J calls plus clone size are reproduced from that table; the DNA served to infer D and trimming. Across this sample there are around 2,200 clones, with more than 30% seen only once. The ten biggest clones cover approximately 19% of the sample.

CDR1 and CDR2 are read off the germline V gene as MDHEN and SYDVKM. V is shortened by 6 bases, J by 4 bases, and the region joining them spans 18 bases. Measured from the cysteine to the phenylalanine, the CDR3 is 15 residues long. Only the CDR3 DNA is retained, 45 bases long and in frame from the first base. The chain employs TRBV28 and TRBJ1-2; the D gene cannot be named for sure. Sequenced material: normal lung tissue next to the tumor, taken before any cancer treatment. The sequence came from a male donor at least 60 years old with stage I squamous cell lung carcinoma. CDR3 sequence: CASRLENTRSYGYTF. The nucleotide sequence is TGTGCCAGCAGATTGGAAAATACCCGTTCCTATGGCTACACCTTC.